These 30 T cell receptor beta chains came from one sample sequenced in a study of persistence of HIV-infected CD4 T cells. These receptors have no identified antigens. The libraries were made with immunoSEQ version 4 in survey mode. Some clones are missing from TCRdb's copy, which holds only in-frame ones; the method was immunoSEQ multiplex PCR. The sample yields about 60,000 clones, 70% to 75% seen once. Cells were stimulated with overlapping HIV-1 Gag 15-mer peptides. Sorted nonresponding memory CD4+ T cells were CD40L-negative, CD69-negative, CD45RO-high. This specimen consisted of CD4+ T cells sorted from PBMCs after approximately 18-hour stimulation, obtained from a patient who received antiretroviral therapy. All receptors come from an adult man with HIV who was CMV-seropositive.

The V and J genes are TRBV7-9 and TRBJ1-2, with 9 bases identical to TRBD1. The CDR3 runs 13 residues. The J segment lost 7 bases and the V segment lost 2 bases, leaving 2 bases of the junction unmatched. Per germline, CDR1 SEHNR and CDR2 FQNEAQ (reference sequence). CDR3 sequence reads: CASSLRDRVGYTF. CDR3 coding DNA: TGTGCCAGCAGCTTAAGGGACAGGGTTGGCTACACCTTC. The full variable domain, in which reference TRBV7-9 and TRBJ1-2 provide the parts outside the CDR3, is DTGVSQNPRHKITKRGQNVTFRCDPISEHNRLYWYRQTLGQGPEFLTYFQNEAQLEKSRLLSDRFSAERPKGSFSTLEIQRTEQGDSAMYLCASSLRDRVGYTFGSGTRLTVV.

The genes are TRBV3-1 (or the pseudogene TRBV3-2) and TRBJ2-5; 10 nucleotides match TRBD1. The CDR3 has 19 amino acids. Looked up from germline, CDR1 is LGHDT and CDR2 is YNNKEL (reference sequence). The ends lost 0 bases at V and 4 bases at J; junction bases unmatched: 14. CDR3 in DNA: TGTGCCAGCAGCCAAGATCCCTGGGGGGGGACAGGGGAGGGAGAGACCCAGTACTTC. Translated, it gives CASSQDPWGGTGEGETQYF.

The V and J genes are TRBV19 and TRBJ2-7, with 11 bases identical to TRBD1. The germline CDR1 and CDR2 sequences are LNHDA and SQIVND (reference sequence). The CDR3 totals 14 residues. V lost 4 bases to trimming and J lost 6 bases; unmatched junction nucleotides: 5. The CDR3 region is CASSTPGQGGEQYF. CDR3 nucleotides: TGTGCCAGTAGTACTCCGGGACAGGGGGGCGAGCAGTACTTC.

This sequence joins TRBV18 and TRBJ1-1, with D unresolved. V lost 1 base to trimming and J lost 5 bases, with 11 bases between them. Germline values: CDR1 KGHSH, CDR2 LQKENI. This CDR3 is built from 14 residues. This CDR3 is CASSPRQDGTEAFF. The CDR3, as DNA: TGTGCCAGCTCACCACGGCAGGACGGGACTGAAGCTTTCTTT.

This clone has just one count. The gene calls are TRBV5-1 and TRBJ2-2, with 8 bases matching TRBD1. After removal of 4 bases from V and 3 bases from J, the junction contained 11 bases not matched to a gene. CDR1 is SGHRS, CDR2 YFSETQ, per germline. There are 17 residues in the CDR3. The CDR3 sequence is CASSPYIRGLDTGELFF. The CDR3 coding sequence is TGCGCCAGCAGCCCTTATATCAGGGGGCTGGACACCGGGGAGCTGTTTTTT. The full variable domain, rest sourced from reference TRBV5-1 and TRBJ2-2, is KAGVTQTPRYLIKTRGQQVTLSCSPISGHRSVSWYQQTPGQGLQFLFEYFSETQRNKGNFPGRFSGRQFSNSRSEMNVSTLELGDSALYLCASSPYIRGLDTGELFFGEGSRLTVL.

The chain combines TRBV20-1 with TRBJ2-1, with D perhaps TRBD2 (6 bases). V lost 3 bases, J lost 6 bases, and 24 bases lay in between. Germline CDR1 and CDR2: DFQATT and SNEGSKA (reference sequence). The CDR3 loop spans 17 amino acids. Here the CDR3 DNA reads TGCAGTGCTAGTTCGGCCGCCAGGCGGGGAACACTCAATGAGCAGTTCTTC. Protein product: CSASSAARRGTLNEQFF.

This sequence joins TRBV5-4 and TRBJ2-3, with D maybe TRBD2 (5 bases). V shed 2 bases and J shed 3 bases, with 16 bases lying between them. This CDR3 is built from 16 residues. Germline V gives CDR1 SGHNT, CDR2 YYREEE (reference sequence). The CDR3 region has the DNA TGTGCCAGCAGCTTCGGAGGCGCCGCCAGGACAGATACGCAGTATTTT. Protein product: CASSFGGAARTDTQYF.

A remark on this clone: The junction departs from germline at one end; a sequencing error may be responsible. The CDR3 sequence is CASSGTGVNTEAFF. CDR3 DNA: TGCGCCAGTAGTGGGACAGGGGTAAACACTGAAGCTTTCTTT. The rearrangement links TRBV10-2 to TRBJ1-1; 10 nucleotides line up with TRBD1. CDR1 and CDR2 (germline): WSHSY, SAAADI. CDR3 length: 14 residues.

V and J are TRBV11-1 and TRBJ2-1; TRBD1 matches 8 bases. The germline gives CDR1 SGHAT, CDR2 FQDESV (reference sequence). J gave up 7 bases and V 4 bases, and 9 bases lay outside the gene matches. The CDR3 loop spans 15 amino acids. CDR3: CASSSGTGLWNEQFF. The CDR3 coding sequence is TGTGCCAGCAGCTCCGGGACAGGTCTTTGGAATGAGCAGTTCTTC.

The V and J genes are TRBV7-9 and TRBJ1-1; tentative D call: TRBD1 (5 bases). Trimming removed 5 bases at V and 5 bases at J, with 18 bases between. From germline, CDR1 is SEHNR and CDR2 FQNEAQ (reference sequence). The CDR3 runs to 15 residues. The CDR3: CASSLIRGKGTEAFF. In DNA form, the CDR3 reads TGTGCCAGCAGCCTAATACGGGGGAAGGGTACTGAAGCTTTCTTT.

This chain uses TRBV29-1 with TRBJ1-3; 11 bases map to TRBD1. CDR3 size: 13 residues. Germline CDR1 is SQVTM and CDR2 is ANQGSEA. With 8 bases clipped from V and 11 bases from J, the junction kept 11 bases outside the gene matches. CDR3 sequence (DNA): TGCAGCACTAGGACAGGGGGCTCTGTGGCCATATATTTT. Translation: CSTRTGGSVAIYF. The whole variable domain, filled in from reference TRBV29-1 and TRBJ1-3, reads SAVISQKPSRDICQRGTSLTIQCQVDSQVTMMFWYRQQPGQSLTLIATANQGSEATYESGFVIDKFPISRPNLTFSTLTVSNMSPEDSSIYLCSTRTGGSVAIYFGEGSWLTVV.

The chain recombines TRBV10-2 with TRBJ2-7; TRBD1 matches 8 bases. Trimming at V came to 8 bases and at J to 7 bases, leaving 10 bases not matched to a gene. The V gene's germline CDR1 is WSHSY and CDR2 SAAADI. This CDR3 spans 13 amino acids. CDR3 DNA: TGCGCCAGCTCGGGACAGGCTAAAGGAGAGCAGTACTTC. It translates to CASSGQAKGEQYF.

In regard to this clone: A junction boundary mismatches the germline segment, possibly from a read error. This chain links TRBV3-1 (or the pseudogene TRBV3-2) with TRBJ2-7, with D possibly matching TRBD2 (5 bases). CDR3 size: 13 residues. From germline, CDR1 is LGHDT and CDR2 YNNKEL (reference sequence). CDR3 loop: CASSQELRVEKYF. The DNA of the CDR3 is TGTGCCAGCAGCCAAGAACTGCGGGTCGAGAAGTACTTC.

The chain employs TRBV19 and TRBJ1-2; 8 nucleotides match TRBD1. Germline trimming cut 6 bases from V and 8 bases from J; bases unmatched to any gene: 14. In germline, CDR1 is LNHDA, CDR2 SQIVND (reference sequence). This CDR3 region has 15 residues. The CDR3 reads CASRPLSTGAGGYTF. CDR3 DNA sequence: TGTGCCAGTAGACCCCTCTCGACAGGGGCAGGAGGCTACACCTTC.

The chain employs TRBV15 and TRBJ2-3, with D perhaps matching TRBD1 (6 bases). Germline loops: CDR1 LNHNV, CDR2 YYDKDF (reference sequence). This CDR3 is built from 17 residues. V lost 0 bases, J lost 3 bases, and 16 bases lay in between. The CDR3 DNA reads TGTGCCACCAGCAGAGATACGACAGGTCGGCGAACAGATACGCAGTATTTT. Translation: CATSRDTTGRRTDTQYF. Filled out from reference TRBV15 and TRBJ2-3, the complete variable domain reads DAMVIQNPRYQVTQFGKPVTLSCSQTLNHNVMYWYQQKSSQAPKLLFHYYDKDFNNEADTPDNFQSRRPNTSFCFLDIRSPGLGDTAMYLCATSRDTTGRRTDTQYFGPGTRLTVL.

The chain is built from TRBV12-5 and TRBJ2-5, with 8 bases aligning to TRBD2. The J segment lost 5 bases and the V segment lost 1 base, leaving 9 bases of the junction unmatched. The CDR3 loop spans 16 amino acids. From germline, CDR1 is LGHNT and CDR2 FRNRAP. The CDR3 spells CASGLGSTSDWETQYF. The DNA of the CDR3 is TGTGCTAGTGGTTTGGGATCGACTAGCGACTGGGAGACCCAGTACTTC.

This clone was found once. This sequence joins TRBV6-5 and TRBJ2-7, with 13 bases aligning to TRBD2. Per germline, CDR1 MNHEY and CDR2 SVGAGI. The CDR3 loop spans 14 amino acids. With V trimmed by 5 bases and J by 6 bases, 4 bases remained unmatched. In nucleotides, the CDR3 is TGTGCCAGCAGTCGGACTAGCGGGGGTCTCGAGCAGTACTTC. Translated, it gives CASSRTSGGLEQYF.

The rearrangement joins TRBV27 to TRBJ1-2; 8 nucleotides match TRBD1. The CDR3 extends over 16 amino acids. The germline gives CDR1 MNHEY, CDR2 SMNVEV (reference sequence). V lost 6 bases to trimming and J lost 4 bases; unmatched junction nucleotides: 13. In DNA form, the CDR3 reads TGTGCCAGCAGCCTAGGACAGGGACGTTCTACCTATGGCTACACCTTC. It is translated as CASSLGQGRSTYGYTF.

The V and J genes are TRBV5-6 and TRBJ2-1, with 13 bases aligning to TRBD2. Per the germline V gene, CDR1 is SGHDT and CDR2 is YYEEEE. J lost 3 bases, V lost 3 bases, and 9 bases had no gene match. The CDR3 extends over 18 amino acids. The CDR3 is CASSSLGLAGDFYNEQFF. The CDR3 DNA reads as TGTGCCAGCAGCTCTCTAGGACTAGCGGGGGATTTCTACAATGAGCAGTTCTTC.

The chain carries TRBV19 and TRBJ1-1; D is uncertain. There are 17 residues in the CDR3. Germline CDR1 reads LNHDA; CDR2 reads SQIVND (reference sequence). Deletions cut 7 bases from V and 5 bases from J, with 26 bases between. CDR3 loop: CASKGSLNDIGRTEAFF. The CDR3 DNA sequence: TGTGCCAGTAAAGGGTCGCTAAATGACATCGGGAGGACTGAAGCTTTCTTT.

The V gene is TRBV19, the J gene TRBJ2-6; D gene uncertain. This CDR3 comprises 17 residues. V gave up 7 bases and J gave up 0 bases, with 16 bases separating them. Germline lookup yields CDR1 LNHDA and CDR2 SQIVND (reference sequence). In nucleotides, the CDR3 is TGTGCCAGTACTCAACCCGGGCTCCTCTCTGGGGCCAACGTCCTGACTTTC. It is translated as CASTQPGLLSGANVLTF.

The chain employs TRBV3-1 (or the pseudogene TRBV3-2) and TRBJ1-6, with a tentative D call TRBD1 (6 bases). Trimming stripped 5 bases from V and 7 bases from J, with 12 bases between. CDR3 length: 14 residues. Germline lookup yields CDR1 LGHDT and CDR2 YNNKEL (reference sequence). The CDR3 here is CASSYGQMNSPLHF. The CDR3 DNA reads TGTGCCAGCAGCTACGGACAGATGAATTCACCCCTCCACTTT.

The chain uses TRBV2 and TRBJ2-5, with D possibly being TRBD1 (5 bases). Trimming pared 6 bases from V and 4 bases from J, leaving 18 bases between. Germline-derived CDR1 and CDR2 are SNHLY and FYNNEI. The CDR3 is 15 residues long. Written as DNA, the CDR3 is TGTGCCAGCAGCCCCCAGGCAGGGCAGACAGAGACCCAGTACTTC. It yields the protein CASSPQAGQTETQYF.

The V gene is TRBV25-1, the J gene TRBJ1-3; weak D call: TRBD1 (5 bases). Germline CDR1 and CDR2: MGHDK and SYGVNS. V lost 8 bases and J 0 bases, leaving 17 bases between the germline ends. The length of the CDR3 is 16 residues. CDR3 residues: CASFALRVSSGNTIYF. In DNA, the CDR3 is TGTGCCAGCTTTGCCCTCAGGGTAAGCTCTGGAAACACCATATATTTT.

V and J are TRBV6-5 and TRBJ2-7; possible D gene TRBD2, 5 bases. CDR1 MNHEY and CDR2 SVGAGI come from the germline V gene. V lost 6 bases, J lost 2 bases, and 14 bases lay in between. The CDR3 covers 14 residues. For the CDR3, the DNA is TGTGCCAGCAGGCCGAGGACTCCTACCTACGAGCAGTACTTC. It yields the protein CASRPRTPTYEQYF.

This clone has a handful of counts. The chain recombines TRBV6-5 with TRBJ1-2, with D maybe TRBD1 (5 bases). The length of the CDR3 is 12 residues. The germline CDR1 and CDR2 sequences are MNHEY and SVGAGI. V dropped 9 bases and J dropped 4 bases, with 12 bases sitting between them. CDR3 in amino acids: CASEGELYGYTF. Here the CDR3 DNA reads TGTGCCAGTGAAGGGGAACTCTATGGCTACACCTTC.

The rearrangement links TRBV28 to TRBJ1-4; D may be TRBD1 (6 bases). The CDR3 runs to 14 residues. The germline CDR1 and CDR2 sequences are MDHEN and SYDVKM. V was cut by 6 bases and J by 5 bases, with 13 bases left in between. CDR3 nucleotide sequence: TGTGCCAGCAGCAGACACGACAGGAATGAAAAACTGTTTTTT. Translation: CASSRHDRNEKLFF.

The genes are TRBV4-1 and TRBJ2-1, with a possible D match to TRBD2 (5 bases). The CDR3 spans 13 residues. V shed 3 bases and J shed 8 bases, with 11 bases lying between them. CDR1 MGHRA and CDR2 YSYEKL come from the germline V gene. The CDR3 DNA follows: TGCGCCAGCAGCCAGATGGGAGCCTATGAGCAGTTCTTC. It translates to CASSQMGAYEQFF.

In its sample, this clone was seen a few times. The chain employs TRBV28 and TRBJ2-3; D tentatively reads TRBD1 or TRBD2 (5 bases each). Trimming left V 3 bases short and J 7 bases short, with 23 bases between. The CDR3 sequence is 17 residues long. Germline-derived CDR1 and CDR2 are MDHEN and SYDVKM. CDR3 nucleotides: TGTGCCAGCAGTTTTTACCAGGGACGGAGGAAATTGCATACGCAGTATTTT. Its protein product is CASSFYQGRRKLHTQYF. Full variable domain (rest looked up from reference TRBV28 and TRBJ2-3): DVKVTQSSRYLVKRTGEKVFLECVQDMDHENMFWYRQDPGLGLRLIYFSYDVKMKEKGDIPEGYSVSREKKERFSLILESASTNQTSMYLCASSFYQGRRKLHTQYFGPGTRLTVL.

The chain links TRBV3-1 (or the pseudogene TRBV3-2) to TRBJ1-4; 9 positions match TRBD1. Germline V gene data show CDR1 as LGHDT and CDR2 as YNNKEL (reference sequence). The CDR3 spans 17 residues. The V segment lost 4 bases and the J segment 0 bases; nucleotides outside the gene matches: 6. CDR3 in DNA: TGTGCCAGCAGCCCGAGACAGGGGGGTGCAACTAATGAAAAACTGTTTTTT. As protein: CASSPRQGGATNEKLFF.